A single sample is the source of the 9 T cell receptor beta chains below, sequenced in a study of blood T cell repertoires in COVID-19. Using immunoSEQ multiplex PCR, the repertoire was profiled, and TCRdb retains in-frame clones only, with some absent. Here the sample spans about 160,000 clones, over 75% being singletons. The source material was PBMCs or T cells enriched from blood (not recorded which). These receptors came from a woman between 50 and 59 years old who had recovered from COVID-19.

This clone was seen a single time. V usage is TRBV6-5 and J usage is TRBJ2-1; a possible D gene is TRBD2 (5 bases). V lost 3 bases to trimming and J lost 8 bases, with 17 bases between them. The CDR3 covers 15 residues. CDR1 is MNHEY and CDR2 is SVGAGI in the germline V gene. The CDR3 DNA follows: TGTGCCAGCAGTTATGTTTACGGGGAATCCTATGAGCAGTTCTTC. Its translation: CASSYVYGESYEQFF.

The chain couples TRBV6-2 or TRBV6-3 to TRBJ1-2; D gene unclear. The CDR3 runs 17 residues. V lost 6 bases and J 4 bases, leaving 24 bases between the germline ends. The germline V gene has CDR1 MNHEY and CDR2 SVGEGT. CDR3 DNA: TGTGCCAGCAGCTTGGACGGGAAGACTCCTTTCGCCTATGGCTACACCTTC. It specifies CASSLDGKTPFAYGYTF.

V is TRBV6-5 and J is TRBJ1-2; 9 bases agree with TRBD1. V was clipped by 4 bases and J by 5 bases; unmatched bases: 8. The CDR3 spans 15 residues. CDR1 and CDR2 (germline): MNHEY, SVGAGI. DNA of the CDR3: TGTGCCAGCAGTTCCCCGGGACAGGGACTATATGGCTACACCTTC. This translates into CASSSPGQGLYGYTF.

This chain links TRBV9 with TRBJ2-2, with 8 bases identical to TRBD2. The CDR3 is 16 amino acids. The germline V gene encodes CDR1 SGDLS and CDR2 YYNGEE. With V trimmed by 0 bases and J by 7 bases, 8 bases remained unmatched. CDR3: CASSVGLAFSGGELFF. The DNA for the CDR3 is TGTGCCAGCAGCGTAGGACTAGCGTTTAGTGGCGGGGAGCTGTTTTTT. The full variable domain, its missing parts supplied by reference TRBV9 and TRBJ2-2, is DSGVTQTPKHLITATGQRVTLRCSPRSGDLSVYWYQQSLDQGLQFLIQYYNGEERAKGNILERFSAQQFPDLHSELNLSSLELGDSALYFCASSVGLAFSGGELFFGEGSRLTVL.

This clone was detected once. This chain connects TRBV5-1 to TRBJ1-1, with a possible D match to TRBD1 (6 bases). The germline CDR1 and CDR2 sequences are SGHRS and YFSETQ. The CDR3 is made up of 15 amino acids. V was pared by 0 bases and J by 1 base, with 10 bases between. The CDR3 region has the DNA TGCGCCAGCAGCTTGGGTCAGGGGACGAACACTGAAGCTTTCTTT. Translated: CASSLGQGTNTEAFF.

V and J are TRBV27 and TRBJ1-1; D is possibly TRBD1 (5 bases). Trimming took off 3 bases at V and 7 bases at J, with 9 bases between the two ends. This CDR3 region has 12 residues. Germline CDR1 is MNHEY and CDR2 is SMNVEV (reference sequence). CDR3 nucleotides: TGTGCCAGCAGTTTCCGGCAGGGTGAAGCTTTCTTT. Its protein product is CASSFRQGEAFF.

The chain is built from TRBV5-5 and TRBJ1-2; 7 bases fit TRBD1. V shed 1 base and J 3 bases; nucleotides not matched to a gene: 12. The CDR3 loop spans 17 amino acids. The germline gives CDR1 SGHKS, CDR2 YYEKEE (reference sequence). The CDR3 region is CASSLPPRQGEDYGYTF. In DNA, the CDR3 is TGTGCCAGCAGCTTGCCGCCCCGACAGGGAGAGGACTATGGCTACACCTTC.

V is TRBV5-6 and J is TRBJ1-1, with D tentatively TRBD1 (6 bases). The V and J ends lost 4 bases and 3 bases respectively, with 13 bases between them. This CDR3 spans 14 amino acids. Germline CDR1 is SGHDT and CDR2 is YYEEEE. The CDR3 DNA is TGTGCCAGCAGCCGCAGGGGAGGGGACACTGAAGCTTTCTTT. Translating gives CASSRRGGDTEAFF.

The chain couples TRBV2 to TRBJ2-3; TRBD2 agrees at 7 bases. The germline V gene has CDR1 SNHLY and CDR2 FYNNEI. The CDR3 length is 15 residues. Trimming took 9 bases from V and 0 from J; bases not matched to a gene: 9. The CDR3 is CASVGTTSSTDTQYF. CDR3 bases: TGTGCCAGTGTTGGGACTACCTCTAGCACAGATACGCAGTATTTT. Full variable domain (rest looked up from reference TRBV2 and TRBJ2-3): EPEVTQTPSHQVTQMGQEVILRCVPISNHLYFYWYRQILGQKVEFLVSFYNNEISEKSEIFDDQFSVERPDGSNFTLKIRSTKLEDSAMYFCASVGTTSSTDTQYFGPGTRLTVL.